The entry below describes one TCR beta chain. Its target is unknown. TCRdb's copy holds only in-frame clones and misses some; the assay was immunoSEQ multiplex PCR. The sample has around 90,000 clones; approximately 90% are singletons. The data belong to a study of OX40 agonist ivuxolimab in advanced cancers. Study background: The study treated patients with ivuxolimab, an agonistic anti-OX40 (CD134) antibody. Across the patients, intravenous ivuxolimab was delivered every 2 weeks at 0.01 to 10 mg/kg.

Between the trimmed V and J ends, which lost 5 bases and 14 bases, there was a span of 16 bases. The CDR3 is made up of 13 amino acids. Germline V gene data show CDR1 as LNHDA and CDR2 as SQIVND (reference sequence). Study-level findings and limits: Some of the nonresponding patients also showed low levels of normalized T-cell clonal expansion.

The timepoints at which blood was sampled were baseline, cycle 4 day 1, and cycle 7 day 1. The source is an adult with an advanced solid tumor such as melanoma, head and neck, liver or kidney cancer. This chain connects TRBV19 to TRBJ1-6, with unresolved D. The sample in question was CD4+ or CD8+ T cells sorted from blood, obtained in a trial of the OX40 agonist ivuxolimab. CDR3: CASSYSRGESLHF. Written as DNA, the CDR3 is TGTGCCAGTAGTTATTCCCGGGGTGAATCCCTCCACTTT. The whole variable domain, filled in from reference TRBV19 and TRBJ1-6, reads DGGITQSPKYLFRKEGQNVTLSCEQNLNHDAMYWYRQDPGQGLRLIYYSQIVNDFQKGDIAEGYSVSREKKESFPLTVTSAQKNPTAFYLCASSYSRGESLHFGNGTRLTVT.